What follows are 6 T cell receptor beta chains derived from one specimen sequenced in a study of T cells in tuberculosis. Time point described: new active TB diagnosis, blood taken before or within 7 days of starting treatment. Clones were sequenced by immunoSEQ multiplex PCR, and TCRdb holds only the in-frame ones, with some missing. The sample contains tens of thousands of clones, over 90% of which appear only once. Here the sequenced sample was PBMCs, taken at tuberculosis diagnosis. The receptor set was obtained from an adult with tuberculosis.

The V and J genes are TRBV30 and TRBJ2-1; 13 bases fit TRBD2. Germline V gives CDR1 GTSNPN, CDR2 SVGIG (reference sequence). V was clipped by 4 bases and J by 9 bases; unmatched bases: 6. The CDR3 is made up of 14 amino acids. DNA for the CDR3: TGTGCCTGGAAACTAGCGGGAGGGGCGGGTGAGCAGTTCTTC. Encoded protein: CAWKLAGGAGEQFF.

The CDR3, as DNA: TGTGCCAGCAGCGTAGGATCAGGACAGGGGGCCTCCGGGGAGCTGTTTTTT. Encoded protein: CASSVGSGQGASGELFF. J is TRBJ2-2 and V is TRBV9; 11 bases fit TRBD1. CDR1 and CDR2 (germline): SGDLS, YYNGEE. The CDR3 totals 17 residues. The ends lost 0 bases at V and 6 bases at J; junction bases unmatched: 7. Together with reference TRBV9 and TRBJ2-2, the CDR3 gives the full variable domain: DSGVTQTPKHLITATGQRVTLRCSPRSGDLSVYWYQQSLDQGLQFLIQYYNGEERAKGNILERFSAQQFPDLHSELNLSSLELGDSALYFCASSVGSGQGASGELFFGEGSRLTVL.

V usage is TRBV7-2 and J usage is TRBJ1-3; 7 nucleotides align to TRBD1. Losses at the gene ends were 3 bases for V and 2 bases for J; bases not matched to a gene: 1. CDR1 is SGHTA, CDR2 FQGNSA, per germline. The CDR3 is made up of 14 amino acids. The CDR3 protein is CASSFTGAGNTIYF. CDR3 DNA: TGTGCCAGCAGCTTCACAGGGGCTGGAAACACCATATATTTT.

This clone was picked up one time. The chain has TRBV18 and TRBJ1-2; 7 bases map to TRBD1. V lost 1 base to trimming and J lost 2 bases; unmatched junction nucleotides: 4. CDR1 is KGHSH and CDR2 is LQKENI in the germline V gene. This CDR3 spans 15 amino acids. The CDR3 spells CASSPRDRANYGYTF. DNA for the CDR3: TGTGCCAGCTCACCACGCGACAGGGCCAACTATGGCTACACCTTC. The full variable domain, rest sourced from reference TRBV18 and TRBJ1-2, is NAGVMQNPRHLVRRRGQEARLRCSPMKGHSHVYWYRQLPEEGLKFMVYLQKENIIDESGMPKERFSAEFPKEGPSILRIQQVVRGDSAAYFCASSPRDRANYGYTFGSGTRLTVV.

The J gene is TRBJ2-1, the V gene TRBV9; the match to TRBD2 covers 10 bases. The CDR3 has 17 residues. Germline values: CDR1 SGDLS, CDR2 YYNGEE. Germline trimming cut 0 bases from V and 6 bases from J; bases unmatched to any gene: 9. CDR3: CASSVGSSGRFLNEQFF. CDR3 in DNA: TGTGCCAGCAGCGTAGGGTCTAGCGGGAGATTCCTCAATGAGCAGTTCTTC.

The gene calls are TRBV27 and TRBJ1-1, with TRBD1 matching 9 bases. Trimming removed 2 bases from V and 7 bases from J; junction bases left unmatched: 8. The germline CDR1 and CDR2 sequences are MNHEY and SMNVEV (reference sequence). The CDR3 totals 15 residues. CDR3 in amino acids: CASSLTRQGGLEAFF. The CDR3 region has the DNA TGTGCCAGCAGTTTAACTCGACAGGGGGGGCTTGAAGCTTTCTTT.